This TCR beta chain derives from a study of CD8 T cells in Susac syndrome. Study findings and constraints: It was acknowledged in the study that its TCR sequencing and HLA analysis involved a relatively small number of individuals.

RNA totalling roughly 0.5 to 1 ug underwent reverse transcription with random hexamers. With immunoSEQ multiplex PCR, TCR beta CDR3 was amplified across 54 Vbeta and 13 Jbeta. TCRdb re-analysed the immunoSEQ multiplex PCR reads in MiXCR, keeping a single row per CDR3 protein. The repertoire holds about 300,000 distinct CDR3 sequences, with approximately 84% as singletons. Sequencing of TCR beta drew on CD8+ and CD4+ T cells from blood. Per the germline V gene, CDR1 is MNHNS and CDR2 is SASEGT. The CDR3 extends over 19 amino acids. V dropped 6 bases and J dropped 3; count of bases not matched to a gene: 18. Comments on this clonotype: No antigen is known for it.

The sequence derives from a human donor with multiple sclerosis. The chain has TRBV6-1 and TRBJ2-5, with 11 bases aligning to TRBD2. The sequencing input was CD8+ T cells from PBMCs. The CDR3 spells CASSARTSGFLFGKETQYF. The CDR3 DNA is TGTGCCAGCAGCGCTCGGACTAGCGGGTTTCTATTTGGAAAAGAGACCCAGTACTTC.